This T cell receptor (beta chain) was recorded in a study of immune evolution from preneoplasia to lung adenocarcinoma. Some clones are missing from TCRdb's copy, which holds only in-frame ones; the method was immunoSEQ multiplex PCR. The table shows about 6,100 clones, with more than 80% occurring only once. Between about 2014 and 2018, patients underwent resection in Japan or China. With 4 bases clipped from V and 8 bases from J, the junction kept 16 bases outside the gene matches. The CDR3 is 16 amino acids. Germline V CDR1 and CDR2: SGHDT, YYEEEE. The TCR originated in an older donor with lung adenocarcinoma. Input material: FFPE adjacent normal lung tissue. The V gene is TRBV5-6, the J gene TRBJ1-2; 8 bases fit TRBD1. CDR3 nucleotide sequence: TGTGCCAGCAGCCCCCGCCGGGACAGGAGTGAGAGAGGCTACACCTTC. Translating it yields CASSPRRDRSERGYTF.